This T cell receptor (beta chain) was captured in a study of blood T cell repertoires in COVID-19. Looking at the study overall: The United States, Italy and Spain provided the acute and convalescent COVID-19 samples. Nucleic acid was either cDNA or gDNA, and it came from T cells, B-cell-depleted T cells, or PBMCs.

The CDR3 runs to 14 residues. This clone appeared a single time. Original analysis: Amplification from reference gene primers served as the basis for estimated nucleated cell counts. TCRdb's copy holds only in-frame clones and misses some; the assay was immunoSEQ multiplex PCR. D and trimming come from the DNA, and the V and J calls and clone size come from that table. This sample has hundreds of thousands of clones, with around 84% found just once. The study recruited exposed participants who had met a COVID-19 case within 2 weeks before entry. The sequenced sample was PBMCs or T cells enriched from blood (not recorded which). V is TRBV21-1 and J is TRBJ2-1; TRBD1, the table's D call, lacks a check against the DNA. TRBV21-1 is a known pseudogene. This receptor was identified in a man between 35 and 55 years old who had been exposed to COVID-19. The chain's CDR3 is CASSNRTGNNEQFF. The CDR3 nucleotides read TGTGCCAGCAGCAACCGGACAGGGAACAATGAGCAGTTCTTC.